This T cell receptor (beta chain) emerged from a study of blood T cell repertoires in COVID-19. Overall study context: Acute and convalescent COVID-19 specimens originated in the United States, Italy and Spain.

Original data processing: The assay estimated nucleated cells by amplifying reference gene primers. Generated by immunoSEQ multiplex PCR, the TCRdb table keeps only in-frame clones and is missing some. V and J calls and clone size are as listed in that table; D and trimming were resolved from the DNA. The sample holds some 99,000 clones, approximately 84% seen once. The V end lost 2 bases, the J end lost 1 base, and 11 bases lay between the germline ends. Germline V gene data show CDR1 as SEHNR and CDR2 as FQNEAQ (reference sequence). The CDR3 length is 16 residues. The sequenced sample was peripheral blood. The rearrangement uses TRBV7-9 and TRBJ2-2; tentative D call: TRBD1 (5 bases). The source is a woman of 80 years or more with acute or convalescent COVID-19. The CDR3 region is CASSLKRGLNTGELFF. The CDR3 DNA is TGTGCCAGCAGCTTAAAAAGGGGCTTGAACACCGGGGAGCTGTTTTTT.